This TCR beta chain was found in a study of human T cells and chemical hapten exposure. TCRdb re-derived calls from the RACE reads in MiXCR, one entry per CDR3 protein. The sample contains around 100,000 distinct CDR3 sequences, around 10% of which appear only once. Sample time point: patch test 1, 2 weeks after DPC sensitization. Stated treatment: therapeutic diphenylcyclopropenone sensitization with weekly scalp DPC. Here the sequenced sample was whole blood, taken in connection with sensitization to the hapten diphenylcyclopropenone (DPC). This clonotype was obtained from a woman aged 40 to 50 with alopecia areata. Some clones in this sample may be carry-over from other donors' samples.

CDR3 residues: CASSFSGRIGNEQFF. The CDR3 DNA is TGTGCCAGCAGTTTTAGCGGGAGGATAGGCAATGAGCAGTTCTTC. The rearrangement links TRBV7-8 to TRBJ2-1; 10 bases map to TRBD2. J was trimmed by 6 bases and V by 6 bases; bases with no gene match: 8. The CDR3 is made up of 15 amino acids. Looked up from germline, CDR1 is SGHVS and CDR2 is FQNEAQ.